Below, 28 T cell receptor beta chains from the same sample are listed, as sequenced in a study of blood T cell repertoires in COVID-19. Assay: immunoSEQ multiplex PCR; the TCRdb copy retains only in-frame clones and omits some. The data hold roughly 290,000 clones, with roughly 91% observed a single time. The material sequenced was peripheral blood. The receptors shown here come from a man in his thirties or forties with acute or convalescent COVID-19.

The chain is built from TRBV28 and TRBJ1-2; 7 nucleotides align to TRBD1. CDR1 MDHEN and CDR2 SYDVKM come from the germline V gene. The J segment lost 3 bases and the V segment lost 6 bases, leaving 13 bases of the junction unmatched. The CDR3 runs to 16 residues. The CDR3 region has the DNA TGTGCCAGCAGAAATTTGAAACCGGGACAGTACTATGGCTACACCTTC. Translated, it gives CASRNLKPGQYYGYTF.

The V and J genes are TRBV9 and TRBJ1-3; D perhaps matches TRBD1 (5 bases). Looked up from germline, CDR1 is SGDLS and CDR2 is YYNGEE. The CDR3 sequence is 15 residues long. V shed 2 bases and J shed 4 bases, with 13 bases lying between them. CDR3 sequence (DNA): TGTGCCAGCAGCGTTGAAGGGACTATCGGAAACACCATATATTTT. The encoded protein is CASSVEGTIGNTIYF. The full variable domain, in which reference TRBV9 and TRBJ1-3 provide the parts outside the CDR3, is DSGVTQTPKHLITATGQRVTLRCSPRSGDLSVYWYQQSLDQGLQFLIQYYNGEERAKGNILERFSAQQFPDLHSELNLSSLELGDSALYFCASSVEGTIGNTIYFGEGSWLTVV.

This chain uses TRBV18 with TRBJ1-2, with 12 bases aligning to TRBD1. V gave up 0 bases and J gave up 7 bases; unmatched junction bases: 12. The CDR3 extends over 18 amino acids. From germline, CDR1 is KGHSH and CDR2 LQKENI. The CDR3 DNA is TGTGCCAGCTCACCACCGGGACAGGGGGCGTTCGGACCAAGTGGCTACACCTTC. It specifies CASSPPGQGAFGPSGYTF.

V is TRBV19 and J is TRBJ2-3, with a possible D match to TRBD1 (6 bases). Per the germline V gene, CDR1 is LNHDA and CDR2 is SQIVND (reference sequence). This CDR3 spans 15 amino acids. V was pared by 11 bases and J by 0 bases, with 18 bases between. This chain's CDR3 is CASAPGDTSTDTQYF. DNA of the CDR3: TGTGCCTCCGCCCCAGGGGATACGAGCACAGATACGCAGTATTTT. The whole variable domain, remainder taken from reference TRBV19 and TRBJ2-3, is DGGITQSPKYLFRKEGQNVTLSCEQNLNHDAMYWYRQDPGQGLRLIYYSQIVNDFQKGDIAEGYSVSREKKESFPLTVTSAQKNPTAFYLCASAPGDTSTDTQYFGPGTRLTVL.

The chain links TRBV9 to TRBJ2-7; D remains ambiguous. Germline V gene data show CDR1 as SGDLS and CDR2 as YYNGEE. The V end was cut by 0 bases, the J end by 2 bases, with 6 bases between. This CDR3 is 13 amino acids long. The CDR3 spells CASSVEEAYEQYF. The DNA for the CDR3 is TGTGCCAGCAGCGTAGAAGAGGCCTACGAGCAGTACTTC. Full variable domain (outside the CDR3, taken from reference TRBV9 and TRBJ2-7): DSGVTQTPKHLITATGQRVTLRCSPRSGDLSVYWYQQSLDQGLQFLIQYYNGEERAKGNILERFSAQQFPDLHSELNLSSLELGDSALYFCASSVEEAYEQYFGPGTRLTVT.

The gene calls are TRBV12-1 and TRBJ1-5; the table gives TRBD1 as D, unverified against the DNA. TRBV12-1 is reported as a pseudogene. The CDR3 is 18 residues long. The DNA for the CDR3 is TGTGCCAGCAGCTTCCGGACAGACGAAAAGTATAGCAATCAGCCCCAGCATTTT. Encoded protein: CASSFRTDEKYSNQPQHF.

The chain combines TRBV24-1 with TRBJ2-1, with 7 positions matching TRBD2. Trimming removed 3 bases from V and 7 bases from J; junction bases left unmatched: 8. The CDR3 has 15 amino acids. Germline-derived CDR1 and CDR2 are KGHDR and SFDVKD. CDR3 amino acids: CATSDPAGLVNEQFF. Written as DNA, the CDR3 is TGTGCCACCAGTGATCCAGCTGGACTAGTAAATGAGCAGTTCTTC.

The chain couples TRBV30 to TRBJ1-1; 8 nucleotides match TRBD1. Germline V lookup: CDR1 GTSNPN, CDR2 SVGIG (reference sequence). The CDR3 length is 13 residues. V shed 6 bases, J shed 1 base, and the junction held 4 bases outside the gene matches. CDR3 in amino acids: CACTRGQNTEAFF. CDR3 coding DNA: TGTGCCTGTACCAGGGGGCAGAACACTGAAGCTTTCTTT.

CDR3 loop: CATSEDRVDREAFF. The CDR3 region has the DNA TGTGCCACCAGCGAAGACAGGGTCGATCGAGAAGCTTTCTTT. The rearrangement uses TRBV15 and TRBJ1-1, with TRBD1 identical over 7 bases. The trim removed 5 bases at V and 8 bases at J, leaving 11 bases unmatched. Germline CDR1 LNHNV, CDR2 YYDKDF (reference sequence). CDR3 size: 14 residues.

The V call is TRBV18, the J call TRBJ2-7; a possible D gene is TRBD1 (6 bases). V lost 2 bases, J lost 6 bases, and 11 bases lay in between. CDR3 size: 13 residues. Germline V gene data show CDR1 as KGHSH and CDR2 as LQKENI. For the CDR3, the DNA is TGTGCCAGCTCACCATCCAGGGGAAGCGAGCAGTACTTC. It specifies CASSPSRGSEQYF.

This chain uses TRBV7-2 with TRBJ2-3; the match to TRBD2 covers 13 bases. CDR3 length: 19 residues. J gave up 3 bases and V 0 bases, and 9 bases lay outside the gene matches. Germline V gene data show CDR1 as SGHTA and CDR2 as FQGNSA. In DNA form, the CDR3 reads TGTGCCAGCAGCTTAGCGAGAACTAGCGGGGGGGCCGCGACAGATACGCAGTATTTT. Amino acids: CASSLARTSGGAATDTQYF.

V is TRBV7-9 and J is TRBJ1-5; 11 bases are a match to TRBD1. With 5 bases clipped from V and 0 bases from J, the junction kept 9 bases outside the gene matches. The CDR3 is 18 residues long. CDR1 and CDR2 from the germline V gene are SEHNR and FQNEAQ (reference sequence). CDR3 in DNA: TGTGCCAGCAGCGGCCGGGGACAGGGGGATCATAGCAATCAGCCCCAGCATTTT. Amino acid sequence: CASSGRGQGDHSNQPQHF. Full variable domain (rest looked up from reference TRBV7-9 and TRBJ1-5): DTGVSQNPRHKITKRGQNVTFRCDPISEHNRLYWYRQTLGQGPEFLTYFQNEAQLEKSRLLSDRFSAERPKGSFSTLEIQRTEQGDSAMYLCASSGRGQGDHSNQPQHFGDGTRLSIL.

The chain links TRBV28 to TRBJ2-7; tentative D call: TRBD1 (6 bases). With 5 bases removed from V and 3 bases from J, the gap between germline ends came to 8 bases. Germline CDR1 is MDHEN and CDR2 is SYDVKM. This CDR3 is 12 amino acids long. The CDR3 here is CASSQQGYEQYF. In DNA form, the CDR3 reads TGTGCCAGCAGTCAACAGGGCTACGAGCAGTACTTC.

The chain couples TRBV9 to TRBJ2-2, with D possibly being TRBD2 (5 bases). The CDR3 is made up of 16 amino acids. V gave up 0 bases and J gave up 1 base, with 10 bases separating them. Germline values: CDR1 SGDLS, CDR2 YYNGEE. CDR3: CASSVDPAENTGELFF. In nucleotides, the CDR3 is TGTGCCAGCAGCGTAGATCCAGCGGAGAACACCGGGGAGCTGTTTTTT.

This clone was found once. The chain recombines TRBV5-4 with TRBJ2-7, with D unresolved. Germline V gives CDR1 SGHNT, CDR2 YYREEE (reference sequence). The CDR3 is 14 amino acids. Between the trimmed V and J ends, which lost 0 bases and 0 bases, there was a span of 7 bases. CDR3 sequence (DNA): TGTGCCAGCAGCTTGGACAGAAGCTCCTACGAGCAGTACTTC. Protein sequence: CASSLDRSSYEQYF.

The chain recombines TRBV9 with TRBJ1-3; no definite D call. The V end was cut by 0 bases, the J end by 0 bases, with 10 bases between. The CDR3 is made up of 16 amino acids. Germline V gene lookup returns CDR1 SGDLS and CDR2 YYNGEE. The DNA for the CDR3 is TGTGCCAGCAGCGTAGGCGGAGGGAGCTCTGGAAACACCATATATTTT. Its protein is CASSVGGGSSGNTIYF.

This sequence joins TRBV6-5 and TRBJ1-6, with TRBD1 identical over 8 bases. In germline, CDR1 is MNHEY, CDR2 SVGAGI. This CDR3 is built from 15 residues. J was trimmed by 10 bases and V by 0 bases; bases with no gene match: 5. The CDR3 nucleotides are TGTGCCAGCAGTTACTCGAGGCCAGGGGGCTCACCCCTCCACTTT. It encodes CASSYSRPGGSPLHF.

The chain recombines TRBV3-1 (or the pseudogene TRBV3-2) with TRBJ2-7; possibly TRBD2 for D (6 bases). CDR1 is LGHDT and CDR2 is YNNKEL in the germline V gene (reference sequence). Trimming pared 1 base from V and 5 bases from J, leaving 15 bases between. This CDR3 contains 15 residues. Written as DNA, the CDR3 is TGTGCCAGCAGCCAAGTTGGAGGGTATAAGGACGAGCAGTACTTC. Its translation is CASSQVGGYKDEQYF.

V gene TRBV3-1 (or the pseudogene TRBV3-2) combines with J gene TRBJ1-1; tentative D call: TRBD1 (6 bases). The CDR3 runs to 15 residues. In germline, CDR1 is LGHDT, CDR2 YNNKEL (reference sequence). Trimming stripped 7 bases from V and 2 bases from J, with 17 bases between. In DNA form, the CDR3 reads TGTGCCAGCACCCCCTTTCAGGGGATTAACACTGAAGCTTTCTTT. As protein: CASTPFQGINTEAFF.

For this clone: The sample has other DNA sequences that encode this CDR3 too. The J gene is TRBJ2-1, the V gene TRBV28; TRBD2 matches at 12 bases. With V trimmed by 6 bases and J by 10 bases, 4 bases remained unmatched. Per germline, CDR1 MDHEN and CDR2 SYDVKM. This CDR3 comprises 13 residues. CDR3 loop: CASRPGLAGEQFF. For the CDR3, the DNA is TGTGCCAGCAGACCGGGACTAGCGGGCGAGCAGTTCTTC.

This clone was counted between two and nine times. This chain uses TRBV4-1 with TRBJ2-5; 12 bases are a match to TRBD2. CDR1 MGHRA and CDR2 YSYEKL come from the germline V gene. V lost 0 bases, J lost 2 bases, and 7 bases stayed unmatched. The length of the CDR3 is 18 residues. CDR3 loop: CASSQDLSLAGGQETQYF. The CDR3 coding sequence is TGCGCCAGCAGCCAAGATCTTTCGCTAGCGGGGGGGCAAGAGACCCAGTACTTC.

This CDR3 reads CASSVAPGGSSDTEAFF. CDR3 nucleotide sequence: TGTGCCAGCAGCGTAGCTCCAGGGGGAAGCTCGGACACTGAAGCTTTCTTT. This rearrangement joins TRBV9 to TRBJ1-1, with 7 bases matching TRBD1. Germline CDR1 SGDLS, CDR2 YYNGEE. After removal of 0 bases from V and 3 bases from J, the junction contained 11 bases not matched to a gene. There are 17 residues in the CDR3.

The chain carries TRBV3-1 (or the pseudogene TRBV3-2) and TRBJ1-5, with 7 bases matching TRBD1. Germline values: CDR1 LGHDT, CDR2 YNNKEL (reference sequence). J was trimmed by 6 bases and V by 3 bases; bases with no gene match: 5. The CDR3 is made up of 14 amino acids. The CDR3 spells CASSHRDRGQPQHF. For the CDR3, the DNA is TGTGCCAGCAGCCACCGGGACAGAGGTCAGCCCCAGCATTTT.

This clone was observed a single time. The CDR3 DNA reads TGCGCCAGCAGCTTTGCTAAGTTCTACGAGCAGTACTTC. Protein: CASSFAKFYEQYF. J is TRBJ2-7 and V is TRBV5-1; no firm D call. The germline V gene encodes CDR1 SGHRS and CDR2 YFSETQ. The CDR3 extends over 13 amino acids. Trimming shortened V by 2 bases and J by 3 bases, and 9 bases separated the two germline ends.

This clone was counted between two and nine times. This chain joins TRBV28 and TRBJ2-3; 8 nucleotides match TRBD1. V trimming: 2 bases; J trimming: 3 bases; junction bases outside the gene matches: 4. This CDR3 region has 15 residues. Germline CDR1 and CDR2: MDHEN and SYDVKM. In DNA, the CDR3 is TGTGCCAGCAGTTTAGGGCAGGGGGCGACAGATACGCAGTATTTT. This sequence encodes CASSLGQGATDTQYF.

The rearrangement joins TRBV7-3 to TRBJ2-3, with TRBD1 as a possible D gene (5 bases). The germline V and J ends were trimmed by 5 bases and 0 bases, with 12 bases remaining between them. The CDR3 loop spans 15 amino acids. Germline V lookup: CDR1 SGHTA, CDR2 FQGTGA. CDR3 in amino acids: CASSVTVASTDTQYF. CDR3 in DNA: TGTGCCAGCAGCGTGACAGTAGCTAGCACAGATACGCAGTATTTT.

DNA for the CDR3: TGTGCCAGCTCACCAGGGACAGTCCAAGAGACCCAGTACTTC. Residues: CASSPGTVQETQYF. The rearrangement links TRBV18 to TRBJ2-5, with 7 bases identical to TRBD1. There are 14 residues in the CDR3. Germline CDR1 and CDR2: KGHSH and LQKENI. V lost 2 bases and J lost 1; bases outside the gene matches: 1. Supplemented by reference TRBV18 and TRBJ2-5, the full variable domain reads NAGVMQNPRHLVRRRGQEARLRCSPMKGHSHVYWYRQLPEEGLKFMVYLQKENIIDESGMPKERFSAEFPKEGPSILRIQQVVRGDSAAYFCASSPGTVQETQYFGPGTRLLVL.

The CDR3 is CASSPGQGLVSYEQYF. CDR3 DNA sequence: TGTGCCAGTAGCCCCGGACAGGGTTTAGTCTCCTACGAGCAGTACTTC. V and J are TRBV19 and TRBJ2-7, with 8 bases identical to TRBD1. The germline gives CDR1 LNHDA, CDR2 SQIVND (reference sequence). The CDR3 spans 16 residues. V shed 6 bases and J 0 bases; nucleotides not matched to a gene: 10.